These T cell receptor beta chains were read from a single sample in a study of low-dose radiotherapy and immunotherapy resistance in tumors. TCRdb reanalysed the reads using MiXCR and keeps one entry per CDR3 protein. The table shows 60,000 to 90,000 distinct CDR3 sequences, with around 32% occurring only once. The starting material was PBMCs, obtained before treatment. The receptors were sampled from a female donor with ovarian cancer. The CDR3 runs from the conserved cysteine through the conserved F or W.

j_call v_call cdr3_aa
TRBJ1-2 TRBV18 CASSPLRESGYTF
TRBJ2-7 TRBV13 CASSFNIKAEQYF
TRBJ2-3 TRBV5-1 CASRFLQGTDTQYF
TRBJ1-2 TRBV12-3/TRBV12-4 CASSSPSGSSNYGYTF
TRBJ1-1 TRBV11-1 CASSSPGRLEAFF
TRBJ2-1 TRBV7-2 CASSQVGSSYNEQFF
TRBJ1-5 TRBV3-1 CASSLAGGSNQPQHF
TRBJ2-3 TRBV19 CASSGTGRAQYF
TRBJ1-2 TRBV7-9 CASSLDGRRYGYTF
TRBJ2-7 TRBV28 CASSLRSWNYEQYF
TRBJ1-1 TRBV5-1 CASSNVRTEAFF
TRBJ2-7 TRBV4-3 CASSQPWTGTYEQYF
TRBJ2-7 TRBV12-3/TRBV12-4 CASSLGARSYEQYF
TRBJ2-5 TRBV5-1 CASSLTSGQETQYF
TRBJ2-7 TRBV5-1 CASSSTPYRARYEQYF
TRBJ1-6 TRBV3-1 CASGDRGDSPLHF
TRBJ2-5 TRBV3-1 CASRENGQETQYF
TRBJ2-3 TRBV6-2/TRBV6-3 CASSEKRTVALYF
TRBJ2-6 TRBV7-8 CASRVTGGTAGANVLTF
TRBJ2-7 TRBV5-6 CASSQGPTYEQYF
TRBJ1-3 TRBV3-1 CASSPRLQTGGTGNTIYF
TRBJ2-1 TRBV10-3 CAIAPSGGEYNEQFF
TRBJ1-1 TRBV7-8 CASNLGGWTEAFF